This T cell receptor (beta chain) was captured in a study of T cell clusters in autoimmune cytopenias (dated by TCRdb to between 2017 and 2020). In the study overall: Per sample, TRB sequencing gave a median depth of approximately 54,000 reads and a median of around 2,400 distinct TRB clonotypes. The study was designed to test whether a disease-specific immune repertoire signature usable as a blood-based biomarker is carried by autoimmune cytopenia patients. In autoimmune cytopenia patients, peripheral blood TRB and IGH repertoires were sequenced during active disease and over treatment follow-up, together with healthy, CLL and autoimmune hepatitis controls.

The study at large found these results: The TRB repertoire shifts, including less even repertoires in secondary cytopenia and CLL, mostly reflected lymphoma bias and not autoimmunity. The T cell clusters were defined only in silico, and the functional role of the clusters still needed to be validated experimentally. The cluster-lack signature was not seen for secondary cytopenia versus CLL, apparently masked by the dominant lymphoma-associated repertoire. About 3-fold more exclusive TRB clusters were observed in healthy donors than in active autoimmune hepatitis patients, consistent with an autoimmunity-wide signature. The GLIPH analysis suggested a lack of physiological T cell clusters in primary autoimmune cytopenia patients, since 51 clusters were exclusive to healthy donors whereas 15 to 20 were exclusive to patients.

Multiplex PCR with a touch-down protocol amplified TRB rearrangements, with the TRB-A and TRB-B primer pools combined in a single tube. Illumina adapters and sample indices were attached to the amplicons through two consecutive PCR reactions using Phusion HS II polymerase. After gel purification with the NucleoSpin Gel and PCR Clean-up kit, the amplicons were quantified by Qubit and checked for quality on an Agilent 2100 Bioanalyzer. Sequencing of the libraries was performed on an Illumina MiSeq with 600-cycle, single-indexed, paired-end runs. The paper's processing steps were these. TRB reads were aligned and assembled with MiXCR version 2.1.12 using the default MiXCR reference library. A clone was defined by each unique CDR3 nucleotide sequence, and the analysis included only productive sequences supported by at least two reads. Repertoire diversity was assessed by alpha-parameterized diversity profiles (alpha 0 to 5), including Shannon (alpha 1) and Simpson (alpha 2) indices, computed with an R script. The tcR package was used to compute combinatorial TRB VJ usage, which was then compared between cohorts by principal component analysis with ade4. TCRbeta CDR3s were clustered with GLIPH on cohort pairs matched by age and read depth, and cluster frequencies were compared by Wilcoxon test. Through TCRdb reprocessing, the reads give one entry per CDR3 protein sequence; DNA is omitted. It is TCRdb's table, rather than the study itself, that gives the V and J calls and clone size. This sample's records show thousands of distinct CDR3 sequences. 75% to 85% of the sample belongs to the ten largest clones.

As regards this clonotype: The antigen it recognizes is unknown.

Per sample, approximately 0.25 ug of peripheral blood genomic DNA, 35,000 to 45,000 genome equivalents, was used for TRB amplification. The TCR was taken from a human donor with an autoimmune cytopenia or autoimmune hepatitis (not recorded which). Source material: peripheral blood.

The CDR3 sequence is CASSLSPGREYTDTQYF. Here the chain combines TRBV9 and TRBJ2-3; TCRdb proposes TRBD2, but this gene call is untestable without DNA. CDR1 SGDLS and CDR2 YYNGEE are derived from the germline V gene. The CDR3 contains 17 residues, cysteine and phenylalanine counted. No DNA is recorded.